These 15 T cell receptor beta chains were sequenced from one sample in a study of blood T cells in healthy people across ages. For the second PCR, which ran for about 7 to 12 cycles, a sample-barcoded 5' primer and a J-beta primer mix were used. In TCRdb, the 5' RACE reads were re-called with MiXCR into one record per CDR3 protein. The sample includes 1 million or so distinct CDR3 sequences, roughly a quarter seen only once; the top ten take around 0.75%. The sample was also linked to a second study, of T cells of mothers and their children.

The source material was blood. Receptors were obtained from a girl aged 2-10 years in good health.

The V gene is TRBV29-1, the J gene TRBJ2-7, with D hard to call. Trimming shortened V by 3 bases and J by 1 base, and 10 bases separated the two germline ends. The CDR3 runs 13 residues. Germline V lookup: CDR1 SQVTM, CDR2 ANQGSEA. CDR3 amino acids: CSVDEPGSYEQYF. The CDR3 region has the DNA TGCAGCGTTGATGAGCCGGGTTCCTACGAGCAGTACTTC.

The chain has TRBV10-2 and TRBJ2-5; 8 bases are shared with TRBD2. The J call may be faulty, since TRBJ2-7 better matches the DNA end. From germline, CDR1 is WSHSY and CDR2 SAAADI. The CDR3 runs to 18 residues. The CDR3 loop is CASSESRGGGRSSYEQYF. Written as DNA, the CDR3 is TGCGCCAGCAGTGAGTCGAGAGGAGGCGGGAGGAGCTCCTACGAGCAGTACTTC.

This clonotype was seen more than once but under ten times. This sequence joins TRBV4-1 and TRBJ1-3, with unresolved D. CDR3 size: 14 residues. V gave up 0 bases and J gave up 8 bases, with 11 bases separating them. Germline V gene sequence: CDR1 MGHRA, CDR2 YSYEKL. The CDR3 loop reads CASSQEGLGDTIYF. CDR3 DNA: TGCGCCAGCAGCCAAGAAGGTCTTGGGGACACCATATATTTT.

V usage is TRBV29-1 and J usage is TRBJ2-7; 7 bases match TRBD2. V lost 4 bases, J lost 5 bases, and 8 bases stayed unmatched. The germline gives CDR1 SQVTM, CDR2 ANQGSEA. The CDR3 consists of 13 residues. In DNA, the CDR3 is TGCAGCGTTGGAAGCGGGGTTCGGAACGAGCAGTACTTC. This encodes CSVGSGVRNEQYF.

V gene TRBV20-1 combines with J gene TRBJ2-1; 10 bases map to TRBD2. The germline gives CDR1 DFQATT, CDR2 SNEGSKA (reference sequence). This CDR3 region has 14 residues. V gave up 0 bases and J gave up 6 bases; unmatched junction bases: 2. CDR3 sequence: CSARDWTSGNEQFF. For the CDR3, the DNA is TGCAGTGCTAGAGATTGGACTAGCGGCAATGAGCAGTTCTTC.

In its sample, this clonotype was seen a few times. One junction end does not reproduce the germline sequence, and a read error may be involved. The chain carries TRBV7-9 and TRBJ1-1; D is uncertain. The germline V gene has CDR1 SEHNR and CDR2 FQNEAQ (reference sequence). This CDR3 is built from 12 residues. As DNA, the CDR3 is TGTGCCGGCAGCCCCTCGTGGGATGAAGCTTTCTTT. It is translated as CAGSPSWDEAFF.

This chain's CDR3 is CASRSRTVLNEKLFF. In DNA, the CDR3 is TGTGCCAGCAGGAGCCGTACAGTGCTTAATGAAAAACTGTTTTTT. J is TRBJ1-4 and V is TRBV12-3 or TRBV12-4; no reliable D call. The CDR3 is made up of 15 amino acids. V shed 6 bases and J shed 4 bases, with 15 bases lying between them.

The chain uses TRBV9 and TRBJ2-5; D tentatively reads TRBD1 or TRBD2 (5 bases each). Germline V gene data show CDR1 as SGDLS and CDR2 as YYNGEE. CDR3 size: 15 residues. Trimming stripped 4 bases from V and 7 bases from J, with 20 bases between. The CDR3 loop is CASSPRQRAEGTQYF. CDR3 coding DNA: TGTGCCAGCAGCCCACGACAGAGGGCGGAAGGGACCCAGTACTTC.

This clonotype was observed a handful of times. The CDR3 sequence is CAIRTGAIYGYTF. Here the CDR3 DNA reads TGTGCCATCCGCACAGGTGCCATCTATGGCTACACCTTC. The chain joins TRBV28 to TRBJ1-2; a possible D gene is TRBD1 (5 bases). Germline loops: CDR1 MDHEN, CDR2 SYDVKM. Deletions cut 10 bases from V and 4 bases from J, with 16 bases between. The CDR3 sequence is 13 residues long.

Note on this clonotype: The conserved phenylalanine or tryptophan is not found at the CDR3 terminus, so this likely reflects a read error. The V gene is TRBV28, the J gene TRBJ2-1, with a weak D call TRBD2 (6 bases). With 2 bases removed from V and 5 bases from J, the gap between germline ends came to 10 bases. Germline CDR1 reads MDHEN; CDR2 reads SYDVKM. CDR3 length: 14 amino acids. The CDR3 region has the DNA TGTGCCAGCAGTTTACTAGCGCCCAACAATGAGCAGTTCCTC. Its translation: CASSLLAPNNEQFL.

V and J are TRBV29-1 and TRBJ2-1, with TRBD2 identical over 12 bases. Germline V gene data show CDR1 as SQVTM and CDR2 as ANQGSEA. This CDR3 is built from 14 residues. V was clipped by 8 bases and J by 7 bases; unmatched bases: 9. CDR3 sequence reads: CSLTSGGSGNEQFF. CDR3 nucleotide sequence: TGCAGCCTAACTAGCGGGGGGTCAGGGAATGAGCAGTTCTTC.

This clonotype was seen only once. J is TRBJ2-5 and V is TRBV7-9; no reliable D call. The DNA matches TRBJ2-1 better at its end, which makes the J call doubtful. Germline CDR1 is SEHNR and CDR2 is FQNEAQ (reference sequence). CDR3 length equals 13 residues. The CDR3 spells CASSDIGRNEQFF. CDR3 bases: TGTGCCAGCAGTGATATAGGAAGGAATGAGCAGTTCTTC.

This clonotype showed up just a few times. V usage is TRBV11-2 and J usage is TRBJ2-7; no definite D call. The V and J ends lost 1 base and 0 bases respectively, with 13 bases between them. CDR3 length equals 16 residues. Germline V lookup: CDR1 SGHAT, CDR2 FQNNGV. The DNA for the CDR3 is TGTGCCAGCAGCTTAGGTGGGTGGGAAAGCTCCTACGAGCAGTACTTC. The encoded protein is CASSLGGWESSYEQYF.

The V gene is TRBV24-1, the J gene TRBJ2-5, with D maybe TRBD2 (6 bases). Deletions cut 3 bases from V and 2 bases from J, with 12 bases between. Germline V gene sequence: CDR1 KGHDR, CDR2 SFDVKD. CDR3 length: 15 residues. CDR3 amino acids: CATSDAGLPQETQYF. In DNA, the CDR3 is TGTGCCACCAGTGATGCGGGACTTCCTCAAGAGACCCAGTACTTC.

The CDR3 protein is CASSPPGSEETQYF. For the CDR3, the DNA is TGTGCCAGCTCACCACCGGGCAGCGAAGAGACCCAGTACTTC. This chain uses TRBV18 with TRBJ2-5; no clear D. Per the germline V gene, CDR1 is KGHSH and CDR2 is LQKENI. The CDR3 extends over 14 amino acids. V was pared by 0 bases and J by 3 bases, with 8 bases between.